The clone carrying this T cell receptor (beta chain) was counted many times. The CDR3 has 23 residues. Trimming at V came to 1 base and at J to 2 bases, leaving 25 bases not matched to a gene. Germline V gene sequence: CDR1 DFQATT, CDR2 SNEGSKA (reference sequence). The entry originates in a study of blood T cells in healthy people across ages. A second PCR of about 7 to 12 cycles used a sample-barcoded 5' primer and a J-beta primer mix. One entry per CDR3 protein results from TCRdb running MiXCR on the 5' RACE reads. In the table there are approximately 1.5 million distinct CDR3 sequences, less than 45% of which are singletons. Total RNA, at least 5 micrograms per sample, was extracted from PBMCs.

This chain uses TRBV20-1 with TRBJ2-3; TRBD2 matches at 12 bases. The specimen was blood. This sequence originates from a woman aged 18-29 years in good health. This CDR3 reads CSARGISRPGLAGQMGPTDTQYF. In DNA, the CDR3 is TGCAGTGCTAGAGGAATCTCCCGACCGGGACTAGCGGGTCAAATGGGGCCCACAGATACGCAGTATTTT.